This is a list of T cell receptor beta chains from one sample in a study of blood T cell repertoires in COVID-19. Repertoires were generated with immunoSEQ multiplex PCR, while TCRdb's copy carries only in-frame clones and drops some. The sample lists 65,000 to 95,000 clones, 88% occurring once. The specimen sequenced was peripheral blood. These receptors all stem from a man between 70 and 80 years old with active or convalescent COVID-19. Both conserved end residues are part of each CDR3. A D gene is named only where the DNA matches it firmly. Clone sizes are given selectively: once, few, many, or a class where the clone is expanded.

V gene	J gene	clone size	D gene	CDR3 protein	CDR3 DNA
TRBV29-1	TRBJ2-7	NA	TRBD2	CSVASGVGGSEQYF	TGCAGCGTGGCTTCGGGGGTCGGCGGGAGCGAGCAGTACTTC
TRBV6-1	TRBJ2-3	NA	TRBD2	CASSGRGDTQYF	TGTGCCAGCAGTGGGCGGGGGGATACGCAGTATTTT
TRBV4-1	TRBJ2-7	NA	NA	CASSSFSTLYF	TGCGCCAGCAGCTCCTTCAGTACACTATACTTC
TRBV29-1	TRBJ2-7	NA	NA	CSVGRESWEQYF	TGCAGCGTTGGTCGGGAGTCGTGGGAGCAGTACTTC
TRBV28	TRBJ2-5	NA	TRBD2	CASSFELAGGGTQYF	TGTGCCAGCAGTTTCGAACTAGCGGGAGGTGGGACCCAGTACTTC
TRBV6-1	TRBJ1-5	once	NA	CASSEPGNQPQHF	TGTGCCAGCAGTGAGCCAGGCAATCAGCCCCAGCATTTT
TRBV11-3	TRBJ2-3	NA	TRBD2	CASSPGGGPGDTQYF	TGTGCCAGCAGCCCCGGCGGGGGGCCGGGAGATACGCAGTATTTT
TRBV30	TRBJ1-2	NA	TRBD1	CAWSVGQGAQGYTF	TGTGCCTGGAGTGTCGGACAGGGGGCGCAGGGCTACACCTTC
TRBV23-1	TRBJ1-5	NA	TRBD1	CASSQYRGRPGNQPQHF	TGCGCCAGCAGTCAATATAGGGGGCGCCCGGGCAATCAGCCCCAGCATTTT
TRBV29-1	TRBJ2-1	once	NA	CSVEQGGPNYNEQFF	TGCAGCGTTGAACAGGGTGGGCCGAATTACAATGAGCAGTTCTTC
TRBV9	TRBJ1-4	NA	TRBD1	CASSALTGTGVEKLFF	TGTGCCAGCAGCGCCCTTACCGGGACAGGGGTTGAAAAACTGTTTTTT
TRBV21-1	TRBJ1-5	once	NA	CASSKALGEGGNQPQHF	TGTGCCAGCAGCAAAGCGCTGGGGGAGGGGGGCAATCAGCCCCAGCATTTT
TRBV27	TRBJ2-1	NA	TRBD2	CASSLYGRFYNEQFF	TGTGCCAGCAGTTTATACGGGAGGTTCTACAATGAGCAGTTCTTC
TRBV3-1/TRBV3-2	TRBJ1-6	NA	NA	CASSLGPESKGALHF	TGTGCCAGCAGCCTTGGACCCGAGAGTAAGGGGGCCCTCCACTTT
TRBV24-1	TRBJ2-6	NA	TRBD1	CATSDPRQGPGANVLTF	TGTGCCACCAGTGATCCTAGACAGGGACCTGGGGCCAACGTCCTGACTTTC
TRBV6-6	TRBJ2-3	NA	TRBD2	CASSRIAGGPGDTQYF	TGTGCCAGCAGTCGAATAGCGGGGGGGCCTGGAGATACGCAGTATTTT
TRBV5-4	TRBJ2-3	NA	TRBD2	CASSLGASGGTDTQYF	TGTGCCAGCAGCTTGGGAGCGAGCGGGGGGACAGATACGCAGTATTTT
TRBV19	TRBJ2-4	once	NA	CASSHGTRENIQYF	TGTGCCAGTAGTCACGGGACAAGGGAAAACATTCAGTACTTC
TRBV28	TRBJ1-2	NA	NA	CASGTPSHYGYTF	TGTGCCAGCGGGACACCTTCGCACTATGGCTACACCTTC
TRBV5-1	TRBJ2-7	NA	NA	CASSTLGPSRGYEQYF	TGCGCCAGCAGCACCCTCGGTCCCAGTAGGGGTTACGAGCAGTACTTC
TRBV2	TRBJ1-6	NA	TRBD1	CASGGRQGVLPLHF	TGTGCCAGCGGGGGCAGGCAGGGGGTATTACCCCTCCACTTT
TRBV2	TRBJ1-2	NA	TRBD1	CASTIGQGPYGYTF	TGTGCCAGCACTATAGGACAGGGGCCCTATGGCTACACCTTC
TRBV19	TRBJ2-1	once	NA	CASSRQVTGHNEQFF	TGTGCCAGTAGTAGACAGGTAACGGGCCACAATGAGCAGTTCTTC
TRBV3-1/TRBV3-2	TRBJ1-1	NA	TRBD1	CASSQLGQGEAFF	TGTGCCAGCAGCCAACTCGGACAGGGTGAAGCTTTCTTT
TRBV10-2	TRBJ1-5	NA	TRBD1	CASRGTGDQPQHF	TGCGCCAGCAGGGGGACAGGGGACCAGCCCCAGCATTTT
TRBV5-1	TRBJ2-5	NA	TRBD1	CASSLEGAETQYF	TGCGCCAGCAGCTTGGAGGGGGCAGAGACCCAGTACTTC
TRBV2	TRBJ2-1	NA	TRBD2	CASRQGTSASYNEQFF	TGTGCCAGCAGACAAGGGACTAGCGCTTCCTACAATGAGCAGTTCTTC
TRBV19	TRBJ2-5	NA	TRBD2	CASSIDLAGGIKSTQYF	TGTGCCAGTAGTATTGATCTAGCGGGGGGCATCAAGTCGACCCAGTACTTC
TRBV19	TRBJ2-5	NA	TRBD2	CASSIMASGRSLQETQYF	TGTGCCAGTAGTATTATGGCTAGCGGGAGGTCCCTCCAAGAGACCCAGTACTTC
TRBV28	TRBJ1-2	NA	NA	CASSLDSYGYTF	TGTGCCAGCAGCCTGGACAGCTATGGCTACACCTTC
TRBV27	TRBJ2-7	NA	NA	CASSRGAGTYEQYF	TGTGCCAGCAGCCGGGGGGCTGGGACCTACGAGCAGTACTTC
TRBV5-1	TRBJ2-1	NA	NA	CASSQEGQIYNEQFF	TGCGCCAGCAGCCAGGAGGGACAGATTTACAATGAGCAGTTCTTC
TRBV7-2	TRBJ1-5	NA	NA	CASSFAGQPQHF	TGTGCCAGCAGCTTCGCGGGTCAGCCCCAGCATTTT
TRBV2	TRBJ2-1	NA	TRBD2	CASIPTGLAGGEQFF	TGTGCCAGCATCCCCACGGGACTAGCGGGAGGTGAGCAGTTCTTC
TRBV3-1/TRBV3-2	TRBJ2-5	NA	TRBD2	CASSQNAGVETQYF	TGTGCCAGCAGCCAAAACGCGGGAGTCGAGACCCAGTACTTC
TRBV4-1	TRBJ2-7	NA	TRBD1	CASSQVVTGRYEQYF	TGCGCCAGCAGCCAAGTCGTGACAGGGCGCTACGAGCAGTACTTC
TRBV30	TRBJ1-1	NA	TRBD1	CALMIQGGEAFF	TGTGCCTTAATGATACAGGGGGGAGAAGCTTTCTTT
TRBV28	TRBJ2-2	NA	NA	CASSWGTLNTGELFF	TGTGCCAGCAGTTGGGGGACATTGAACACCGGGGAGCTGTTTTTT
TRBV28	TRBJ1-2	NA	NA	CASSPPGYYYGYTF	TGTGCCAGCAGTCCTCCAGGGTACTACTATGGCTACACCTTC
TRBV5-5	TRBJ2-1	NA	TRBD1	CASSQQGAAYNEQFF	TGTGCCAGCAGCCAACAGGGGGCAGCCTACAATGAGCAGTTCTTC
TRBV28	TRBJ1-5	NA	NA	CASSLWQNQPQHF	TGTGCCAGCAGTTTATGGCAGAATCAGCCCCAGCATTTT
TRBV11-3	TRBJ1-2	NA	NA	CASSLDGGGLNYGYTF	TGTGCCAGCAGCTTAGATGGGGGGGGCCTGAACTATGGCTACACCTTC
TRBV27	TRBJ1-6	NA	TRBD1	CASSPGQGLSGSPLHF	TGTGCCAGCAGTCCAGGACAGGGTTTATCTGGATCACCCCTCCACTTT
TRBV7-9	TRBJ1-2	NA	NA	CASSLEVSGGGYTF	TGTGCCAGCAGCTTAGAAGTGTCCGGCGGGGGCTACACCTTC
TRBV12-5	TRBJ1-1	NA	TRBD1	CASGSGQGNTEAFF	TGTGCTAGTGGTTCCGGACAGGGTAACACTGAAGCTTTCTTT
TRBV5-8	TRBJ1-5	NA	TRBD1	CASSLGQGFRQPQHF	TGTGCCAGCAGCTTGGGACAGGGGTTCCGGCAGCCCCAGCATTTT
TRBV2	TRBJ1-2	NA	NA	CASRIGDGYTF	TGTGCCAGCAGGATAGGGGATGGCTACACCTTC
TRBV28	TRBJ2-1	NA	NA	CASTQGTRPLLDNEQFF	TGTGCCAGCACCCAAGGGACTCGCCCCCTTCTTGACAATGAGCAGTTCTTC
TRBV27	TRBJ1-6	NA	NA	CASRLVLRADSPLHF	TGTGCCAGCAGGCTGGTCCTGAGGGCGGATTCACCCCTCCACTTT
TRBV28	TRBJ1-6	many	NA	CASSLTSRNSPLHF	TGTGCCAGCAGCCTGACATCTCGTAATTCACCCCTCCACTTT
TRBV6-6	TRBJ1-5	NA	TRBD1	CASSPGTGAVVSNQPQHF	TGTGCCAGCAGTCCTGGGACAGGGGCCGTCGTGAGCAATCAGCCCCAGCATTTT
TRBV15	TRBJ1-2	NA	TRBD1	CATSSPDRGQYGYTF	TGTGCCACCAGCAGCCCGGACAGGGGGCAATATGGCTACACCTTC
TRBV5-1	TRBJ2-7	NA	TRBD2	CASSREGGSSYEQYF	TGCGCCAGCAGCCGGGAGGGTGGGAGCTCCTACGAGCAGTACTTC